The 7 T cell receptor beta chains below were found in one sample sequenced in a study of blood T cell repertoires in COVID-19. Clones were read by immunoSEQ multiplex PCR, and TCRdb kept only the in-frame ones, dropping some. The sample has about 74,000 clones, around 87% seen once. What was sequenced was peripheral blood. Receptor source: an elderly woman with active or convalescent COVID-19.

In its sample, this clone was seen once. V and J are TRBV11-2 and TRBJ1-2, with D possibly being TRBD1 (5 bases). This CDR3 has 15 amino acids. V lost 0 bases to trimming and J lost 8 bases, with 16 bases between them. The germline V gene encodes CDR1 SGHAT and CDR2 FQNNGV. CDR3: CASSLDRQGRSGYTF. The DNA for the CDR3 is TGTGCCAGCAGCTTAGATCGGCAGGGTAGGAGCGGCTACACCTTC.

This chain connects TRBV4-3 to TRBJ2-5, with TRBD2 as a possible D gene (5 bases). CDR1 is LGHNA and CDR2 is YSLEER in the germline V gene. The V end was cut by 1 base, the J end by 7 bases, with 16 bases between. The CDR3 has 15 amino acids. CDR3 DNA: TGCGCCAGCAGCCAAGGCGAGGGCTTAAAGGGGACCCAGTACTTC. This sequence encodes CASSQGEGLKGTQYF.

The gene calls are TRBV27 and TRBJ2-7; 7 nucleotides align to TRBD2. Germline lookup yields CDR1 MNHEY and CDR2 SMNVEV (reference sequence). The V segment lost 8 bases and the J segment 5 bases; nucleotides outside the gene matches: 15. The CDR3 runs 15 residues. The CDR3 sequence is CASSSLGREANEQYF. The CDR3 bases are TGTGCCAGCTCCTCCCTAGGGAGGGAAGCCAACGAGCAGTACTTC.

The gene calls are TRBV4-2 and TRBJ2-5, with TRBD2 identical over 9 bases. Germline CDR1 LGHNA, CDR2 YNFKEQ. V lost 4 bases to trimming and J lost 3 bases; unmatched junction nucleotides: 9. The CDR3 extends over 16 amino acids. CDR3 protein: CASSPAGASGEETQYF. The CDR3 nucleotides are TGTGCCAGCAGCCCGGCGGGGGCTAGCGGGGAAGAGACCCAGTACTTC.

V gene TRBV30 combines with J gene TRBJ1-2; D ambiguous. The germline gives CDR1 GTSNPN, CDR2 SVGIG (reference sequence). The CDR3 contains 14 residues. Trimming shortened V by 1 base and J by 8 bases, and 17 bases separated the two germline ends. CDR3 sequence (DNA): TGTGCCTGGAGTGAAGGACTAACAGCTGGGGGCTACACCTTC. Protein sequence: CAWSEGLTAGGYTF.

This chain uses TRBV6-1 with TRBJ2-3; D call uncertain. The CDR3 has 18 amino acids. Trimming removed 2 bases at V and 0 bases at J, with 18 bases between. Germline assignment: CDR1 MNHNS and CDR2 SASEGT. The chain's CDR3 is CASSEMVKTPKSTDTQYF. The DNA for the CDR3 is TGTGCCAGCAGTGAAATGGTTAAAACTCCAAAGAGCACAGATACGCAGTATTTT.

The chain recombines TRBV2 with TRBJ2-7; 13 nucleotides match TRBD2. Germline CDR1 SNHLY, CDR2 FYNNEI. V shed 6 bases and J 3 bases; nucleotides not matched to a gene: 11. The CDR3 runs 17 residues. In DNA, the CDR3 is TGTGCCAGCAGGACGGGACTAGCGGGACTCTTCCTCTACGAGCAGTACTTC. Translated, it gives CASRTGLAGLFLYEQYF.